These 3 T cell receptor beta chains came from one sample sequenced in a study of cytomegalovirus exposure and HLA in healthy donors (dated by TCRdb to the late 2010s). Library creation used the immunoSEQ multiplex PCR assay. Entries here come from immuneACCESS through TCRdb and include only in-frame sequences with V and J called. Some clones fail to appear in such tables; in the studies checked, an unresolved V gene covers under half of the shortfall, and the cause of the remainder is unknown. Present in this sample are roughly 150,000 clones, 75% to 90% of which were seen just once. 2% to 2.5% of the sample rests with the top ten. Specimen: PBMCs. All receptors derive from a woman aged 18-29 years in good health and CMV-seronegative.

This chain links TRBV7-9 with TRBJ2-7, with TRBD1 matching 9 bases. Germline CDR1 reads SEHNR; CDR2 reads FQNEAQ (reference sequence). After removal of 3 bases from V and 8 bases from J, the junction contained 20 bases not matched to a gene. This CDR3 contains 18 residues. The CDR3 sequence is CASSFQPKITGTGIKQYF. CDR3 nucleotide sequence: TGTGCCAGCAGCTTCCAACCCAAAATTACCGGGACAGGGATCAAGCAGTACTTC.

The rearrangement links TRBV28 to TRBJ2-7, with 10 bases identical to TRBD1. Germline V gives CDR1 MDHEN, CDR2 SYDVKM. The CDR3 spans 16 residues. V was pared by 4 bases and J by 4 bases, with 10 bases of the junction left unmatched. CDR3 DNA: TGTGCCAGCAGTTCACTTCCCGGACAGGGGGAATACGAGCAGTACTTC. This translates into CASSSLPGQGEYEQYF.

The chain uses TRBV6-6 and TRBJ2-7, with a weak D call TRBD1 (6 bases). This CDR3 has 15 amino acids. Germline V gene sequence: CDR1 MNHNY, CDR2 SVGAGI (reference sequence). Trimming took off 5 bases at V and 9 bases at J, with 23 bases between the two ends. DNA for the CDR3: TGTGCCAGCAGTAACCTTGCTACGGACAGACTGGGGCAGTACTTC. Translation gives CASSNLATDRLGQYF.